This T cell receptor (beta chain) was recovered during a study of OX40 agonist ivuxolimab in advanced cancers. In the study overall: Of the participants, around 39% had some prior anti-PD-1, anti-PD-L1 or anti-CTLA-4 therapy, which was allowed.

The CDR3 spans 18 residues. Germline-derived CDR1 and CDR2 are MDHEN and SYDVKM. J gave up 1 base and V 5 bases, and 15 bases lay outside the gene matches. Here immunoSEQ multiplex PCR was the method, and the copy in TCRdb shows in-frame clones only, minus some. The table lists more than 75,000 clones, 70% to 90% of them singletons, with about 0.82% in the top ten. The V call is TRBV28, the J call TRBJ2-3; 7 nucleotides match TRBD2. Sequenced material: CD4+ or CD8+ T cells sorted from blood, taken in a trial of the OX40 agonist ivuxolimab. This clonotype was obtained from an adult with an advanced solid tumor such as melanoma, head and neck, liver or kidney cancer. The CDR3, as DNA: TGTGCCAGCAGTGATCCAGGCGGGAGAAGATTGGGCACAGATACGCAGTATTTT. Translated: CASSDPGGRRLGTDTQYF.